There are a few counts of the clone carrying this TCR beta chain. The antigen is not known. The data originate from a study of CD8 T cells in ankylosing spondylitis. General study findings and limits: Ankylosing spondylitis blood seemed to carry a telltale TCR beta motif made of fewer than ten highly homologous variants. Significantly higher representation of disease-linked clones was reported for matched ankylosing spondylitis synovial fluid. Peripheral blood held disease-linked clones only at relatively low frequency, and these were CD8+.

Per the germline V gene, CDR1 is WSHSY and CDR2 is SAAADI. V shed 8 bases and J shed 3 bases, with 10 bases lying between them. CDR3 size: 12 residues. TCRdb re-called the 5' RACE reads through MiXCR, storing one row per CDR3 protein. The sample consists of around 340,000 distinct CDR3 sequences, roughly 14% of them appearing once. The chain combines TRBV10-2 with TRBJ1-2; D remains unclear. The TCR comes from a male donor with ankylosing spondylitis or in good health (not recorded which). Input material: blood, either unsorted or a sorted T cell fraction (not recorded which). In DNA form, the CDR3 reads TGCGCCAGCGCAGACGGGGACTATGGCTACACCTTC. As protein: CASADGDYGYTF.